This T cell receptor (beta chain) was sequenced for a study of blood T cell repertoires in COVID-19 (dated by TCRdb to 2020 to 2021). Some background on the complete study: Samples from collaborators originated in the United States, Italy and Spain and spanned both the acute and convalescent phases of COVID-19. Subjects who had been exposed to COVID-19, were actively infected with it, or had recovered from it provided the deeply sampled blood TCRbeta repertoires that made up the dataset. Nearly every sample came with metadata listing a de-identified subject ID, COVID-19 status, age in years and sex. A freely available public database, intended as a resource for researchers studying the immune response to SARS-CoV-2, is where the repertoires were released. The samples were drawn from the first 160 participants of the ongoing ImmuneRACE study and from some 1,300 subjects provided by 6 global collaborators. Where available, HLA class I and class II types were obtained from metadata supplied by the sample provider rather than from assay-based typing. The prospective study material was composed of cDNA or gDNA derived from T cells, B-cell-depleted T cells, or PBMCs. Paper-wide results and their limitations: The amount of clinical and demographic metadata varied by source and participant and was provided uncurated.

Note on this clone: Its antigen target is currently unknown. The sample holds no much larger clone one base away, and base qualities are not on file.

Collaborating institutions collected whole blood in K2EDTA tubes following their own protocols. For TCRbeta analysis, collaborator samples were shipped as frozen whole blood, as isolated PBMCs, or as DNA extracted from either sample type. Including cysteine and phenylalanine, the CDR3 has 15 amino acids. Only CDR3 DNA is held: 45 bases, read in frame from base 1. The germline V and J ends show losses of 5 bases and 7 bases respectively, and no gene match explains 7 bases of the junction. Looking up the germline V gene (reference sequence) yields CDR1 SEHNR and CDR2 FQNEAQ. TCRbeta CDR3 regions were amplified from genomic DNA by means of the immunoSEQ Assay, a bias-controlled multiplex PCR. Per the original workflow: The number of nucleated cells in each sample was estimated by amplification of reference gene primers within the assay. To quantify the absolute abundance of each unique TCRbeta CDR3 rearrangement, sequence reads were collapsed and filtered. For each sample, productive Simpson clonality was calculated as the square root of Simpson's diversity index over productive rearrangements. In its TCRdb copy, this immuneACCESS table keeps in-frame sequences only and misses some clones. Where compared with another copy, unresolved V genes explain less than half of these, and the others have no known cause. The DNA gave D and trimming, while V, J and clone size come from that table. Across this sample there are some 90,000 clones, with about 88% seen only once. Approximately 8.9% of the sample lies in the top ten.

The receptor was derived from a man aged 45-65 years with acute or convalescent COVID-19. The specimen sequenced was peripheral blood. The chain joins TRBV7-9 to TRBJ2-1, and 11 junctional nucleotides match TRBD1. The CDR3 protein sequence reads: CASSPGQGAKNEQFF. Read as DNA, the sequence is TGTGCCAGCAGCCCCGGACAGGGGGCGAAAAATGAGCAGTTCTTC.